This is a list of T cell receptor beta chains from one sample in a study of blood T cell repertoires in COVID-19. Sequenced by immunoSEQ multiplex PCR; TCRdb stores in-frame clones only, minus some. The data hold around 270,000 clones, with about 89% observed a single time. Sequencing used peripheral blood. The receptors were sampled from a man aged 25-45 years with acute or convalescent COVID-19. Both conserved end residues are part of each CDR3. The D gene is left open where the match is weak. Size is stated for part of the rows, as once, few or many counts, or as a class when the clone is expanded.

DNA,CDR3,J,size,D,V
TGCGCCAGCACCCCCATCCTGGGACAGGGGAACAATGAGCAGTTCTTC,CASTPILGQGNNEQFF,TRBJ2-1,-,TRBD1,TRBV5-1
TGTGCCACCCGGGCAAGCAGGGGGGAACGTGAGCAGTTCTTC,CATRASRGEREQFF,TRBJ2-1,-,-,TRBV19
TGTGCCAGCAGCTTGGGAACAGGGAATGAAGCTTTCTTT,CASSLGTGNEAFF,TRBJ1-1,-,-,TRBV5-5
TGCAGCGTTGAGTTGGACAGGAGGAACACTGAAGCTTTCTTT,CSVELDRRNTEAFF,TRBJ1-1,-,TRBD1,TRBV29-1
TGTGCCAGTAGTAGACCGGGACAGAGATTCTCTGGGGCCAACGTCCTGACTTTC,CASSRPGQRFSGANVLTF,TRBJ2-6,-,TRBD1,TRBV19
TGTGCCTGGAACGGGGTCGAGGTGAGGACTGAAGCTTTCTTT,CAWNGVEVRTEAFF,TRBJ1-1,-,-,TRBV30
TGTGCCTGGAGTGTGTCCCTAACGGGTCAGCCCCAGCATTTT,CAWSVSLTGQPQHF,TRBJ1-5,-,-,TRBV30
TGTGCCACCAGCAGAGAACGGTTGAGCAGGGGGTCGAACGGAGCTTTCTTT,CATSRERLSRGSNGAFF,TRBJ1-1,once,TRBD1,TRBV15
TGTGCCAGCAAGCGGACAGGGGGCTCCTACGAGCAGTACTTC,CASKRTGGSYEQYF,TRBJ2-7,-,TRBD1,TRBV6-5
TGTGCCAGCAGTGCAGGGCTGATCTACGAGCAGTACTTC,CASSAGLIYEQYF,TRBJ2-7,-,-,TRBV2
TGTGCCATCAGTGAGGGGGGCAGGTACCCTCAAGAGACCCAGTACTTC,CAISEGGRYPQETQYF,TRBJ2-5,-,-,TRBV10-3
TGTGCCAGCAGCCAAGATCCGACAGTTTGGGCTCAAGAGACCCAGTACTTC,CASSQDPTVWAQETQYF,TRBJ2-5,-,-,TRBV14
TGTGCCAGCAGCTTAGGACAGGGGAGGGAAAAACTGTTTTTT,CASSLGQGREKLFF,TRBJ1-4,-,TRBD1,TRBV7-9
TGTGCCAGCAGCGTAGAGACAGGGGGGGTGAACACTGAAGCTTTCTTT,CASSVETGGVNTEAFF,TRBJ1-1,-,TRBD1,TRBV9
TGTGCCAGCTCACTATCCGTAAACAGGGTTCAGGAGACCCAGTACTTC,CASSLSVNRVQETQYF,TRBJ2-5,-,-,TRBV18
TGTGCCAGCAGCCGGGGACAGGGGGACACTGAAGCTTTCTTT,CASSRGQGDTEAFF,TRBJ1-1,-,TRBD1,TRBV7-2
TGTGCCAGTAACGGGGGGGGTACGGGAAACACCATATATTTT,CASNGGGTGNTIYF,TRBJ1-3,-,-,TRBV19
TGTGCCAGCAGGAATCAGGGTAATCAGCCCCAGCATTTT,CASRNQGNQPQHF,TRBJ1-5,-,-,TRBV12-3/TRBV12-4
TGTGCCATCAATCAGATTGGGGGGAATACGCAGTATTTT,CAINQIGGNTQYF,TRBJ2-3,-,-,TRBV2
TGTGCCAGTAGTAGGGACAGCGTCCACGAGCAGTACTTC,CASSRDSVHEQYF,TRBJ2-7,-,TRBD1,TRBV19
TGTGCCACCCGACAGGGGCAGAGCAATCAGCCCCAGCATTTT,CATRQGQSNQPQHF,TRBJ1-5,-,TRBD1,TRBV10-3
TGTGCCAGCAGGCTGACAGGGAGCAACTATGGCTACACCTTC,CASRLTGSNYGYTF,TRBJ1-2,-,TRBD1,TRBV6-6
TGCGCCAGCAGCCAAGCGAGGGCTTCCTACGAGCAGTACTTC,CASSQARASYEQYF,TRBJ2-7,-,-,TRBV4-1
TGTGCCAGCAGTTTTACTAGCGGGGACCAAGAGACCCAGTACTTC,CASSFTSGDQETQYF,TRBJ2-5,-,TRBD2,TRBV27
TGTGCCAGCAGCTTTGGGGCTAACACAGATACGCAGTATTTT,CASSFGANTDTQYF,TRBJ2-3,-,-,TRBV5-4